The T cell receptor beta chain described here comes from a study of identical twins. This clonotype was detected ten times or more. TCRdb passed the 5' RACE reads through MiXCR, listing each CDR3 protein once. The sample shows roughly 570,000 distinct CDR3 sequences, 9% to 10% of them seen only once. V dropped 1 base and J dropped 4 bases, with 8 bases sitting between them. CDR3 size: 13 residues. Germline-derived CDR1 and CDR2 are SQVTM and ANQGSEA. This same sample was also part of a study on yellow fever vaccine responses in identical twins.

The specimen was PBMCs. This clonotype was sampled from a woman between 18 and 30 years old in good health. J is TRBJ2-4 and V is TRBV29-1; D may be TRBD1 (5 bases). The CDR3 DNA follows: TGCAGCGTTGAAGGGGGCAGGAAAAACATTCAGTACTTC. Amino acids: CSVEGGRKNIQYF.